The present T cell receptor (beta chain) was sequenced within a study of blood T cell repertoires in COVID-19 (dated by TCRdb to about 2020). At the level of the whole study: Collaborator samples came from the United States, Italy and Spain and covered acute and convalescent phases of COVID-19. The prospective study material was composed of cDNA or gDNA derived from T cells, B-cell-depleted T cells, or PBMCs. The dataset comprised deeply sampled blood TCRbeta repertoires from subjects exposed to, actively infected with, or recovered from COVID-19. The repertoires were released in a freely available public database intended as a resource for research on the immune response to SARS-CoV-2. Samples came from the ongoing ImmuneRACE study (first 160 participants) plus 1,254 subjects from 6 global collaborators. Sample metadata almost always included a de-identified subject ID, COVID-19 status, age in years and sex. Where available, HLA class I and class II types were taken from metadata supplied by the sample provider and were not determined by assay-based typing.

TCRbeta CDR3 regions were amplified from genomic DNA by means of the immunoSEQ Assay, a bias-controlled multiplex PCR. Regarding the original processing steps: The number of nucleated cells in each sample was estimated by amplification of reference gene primers within the assay. Sequence reads were collapsed and filtered to measure the absolute abundance of every unique TCRbeta CDR3 rearrangement. For each sample, productive Simpson clonality was calculated as the square root of Simpson's diversity index over productive rearrangements. TCRdb retrieved this table from immuneACCESS and kept in-frame rearrangements only. Not all clones are present; in checked studies, unresolved V genes account for under half, and no reason is known for the remainder. That table furnishes V, J and clone size, whereas the DNA furnished D and trimming. In this sample the table shows around 110,000 clones, approximately 78% of which occur a single time. The ten largest account for roughly 7.9% of the sample.

Trimming takes 8 bases off V and 7 bases off J; junction bases not matched to a gene: 9. Taken from cysteine to phenylalanine, the CDR3 has 14 residues. The DNA shown is the 42-base CDR3, in frame from base 1. The germline V gene supplies CDR1 SGHDN and CDR2 FVKESK. The count of this clone is one. Its antigen is currently not known. No base qualities exist here, and no much larger clone lies one base off it. Whole blood was collected in K2EDTA tubes by collaborating institutions according to the institutions' own protocols. For TCRbeta analysis, collaborators shipped samples as frozen whole blood, isolated PBMCs, or DNA extracted from either of those sample types. Summary of the overall study and its limitations: The quantity of clinical and demographic metadata differed by source and by participant and was supplied without curation.

Material: peripheral blood. The TCR comes from a man aged 65-85 years with acute or convalescent COVID-19. This chain joins TRBV14 to TRBJ1-5; 9 bases in the middle match TRBD1. The DNA sequence is TGTGCCAGCCGTAGGACAGGGGACGGGCAGCCCCAGCATTTT. It translates to CASRRTGDGQPQHF.